The TCR beta chain under discussion was sequenced for a study of CD8 T cells in Susac syndrome. The RNA, roughly 0.45 to 1 ug, was put through reverse transcription using random hexamers. By means of immunoSEQ multiplex PCR, TCR beta CDR3 spanning 54 Vbeta and 13 Jbeta underwent amplification. TCRdb re-analysed the immunoSEQ multiplex PCR reads in MiXCR, keeping a single row per CDR3 protein. The table includes about 200,000 distinct CDR3 sequences, 80% to 95% detected once. J lost 4 bases, V lost 2 bases, and 6 bases had no gene match. CDR3 length equals 15 residues. From germline, CDR1 is SEHNR and CDR2 FQNEAQ (reference sequence).

The gene calls are TRBV7-9 and TRBJ1-2; the match to TRBD1 covers 8 bases. This clonotype was sampled from a human donor with multiple sclerosis. The specimen sequenced was CD8+ T cells from PBMCs. CDR3 in DNA: TGTGCCAGCAGCTTATCCGGGACAGGCTTCTATGGCTACACCTTC. Its protein product is CASSLSGTGFYGYTF.